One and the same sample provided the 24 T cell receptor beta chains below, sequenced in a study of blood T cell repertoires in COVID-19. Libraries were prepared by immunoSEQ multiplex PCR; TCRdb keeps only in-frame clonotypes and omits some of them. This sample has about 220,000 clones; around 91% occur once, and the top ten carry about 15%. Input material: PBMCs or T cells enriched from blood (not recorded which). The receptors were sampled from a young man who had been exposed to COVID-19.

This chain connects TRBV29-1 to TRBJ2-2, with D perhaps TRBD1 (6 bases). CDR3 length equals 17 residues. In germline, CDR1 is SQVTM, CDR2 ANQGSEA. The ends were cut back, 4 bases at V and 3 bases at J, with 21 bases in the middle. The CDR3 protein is CSVVSWASGVDTGELFF. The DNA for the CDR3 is TGCAGCGTTGTTTCCTGGGCATCAGGGGTGGACACCGGGGAGCTGTTTTTT.

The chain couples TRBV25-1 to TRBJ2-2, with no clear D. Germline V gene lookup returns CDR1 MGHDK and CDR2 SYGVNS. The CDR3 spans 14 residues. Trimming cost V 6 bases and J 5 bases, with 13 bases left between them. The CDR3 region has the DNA TGTGCCAGCAGGGCCTCCAAAGCGACCGGGGAGCTGTTTTTT. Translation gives CASRASKATGELFF.

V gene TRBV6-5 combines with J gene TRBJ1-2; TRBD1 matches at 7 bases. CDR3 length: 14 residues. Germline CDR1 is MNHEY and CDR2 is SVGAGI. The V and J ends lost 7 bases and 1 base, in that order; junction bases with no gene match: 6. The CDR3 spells CASKIDRVNYGYTF. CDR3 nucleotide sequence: TGTGCCAGCAAGATCGACAGGGTTAACTATGGCTACACCTTC.

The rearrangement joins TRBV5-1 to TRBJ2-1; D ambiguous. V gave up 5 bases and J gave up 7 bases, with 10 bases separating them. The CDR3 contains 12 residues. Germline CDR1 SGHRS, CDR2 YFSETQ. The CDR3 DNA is TGCGCCAGCAGGCCAGCGTGGAATGAGCAGTTCTTC. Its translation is CASRPAWNEQFF.

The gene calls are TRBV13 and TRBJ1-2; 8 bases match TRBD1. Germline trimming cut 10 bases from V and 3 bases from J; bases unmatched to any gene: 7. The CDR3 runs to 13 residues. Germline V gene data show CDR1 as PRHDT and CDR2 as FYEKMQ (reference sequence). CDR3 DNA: TGTGCCACCACGAGGGACAGGTACTATGGCTACACCTTC. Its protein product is CATTRDRYYGYTF.

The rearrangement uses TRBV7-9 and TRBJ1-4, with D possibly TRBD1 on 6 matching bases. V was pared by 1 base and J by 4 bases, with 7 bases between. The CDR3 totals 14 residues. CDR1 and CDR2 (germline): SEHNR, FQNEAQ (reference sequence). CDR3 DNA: TGTGCCAGCAGCTTAGAGGGACATAATGAAAAACTGTTTTTT. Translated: CASSLEGHNEKLFF.

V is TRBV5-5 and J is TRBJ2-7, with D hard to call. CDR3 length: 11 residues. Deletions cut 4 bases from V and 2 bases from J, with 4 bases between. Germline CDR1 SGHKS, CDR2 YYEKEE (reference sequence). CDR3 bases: TGTGCCAGCAGCGCGGCCTACGAGCAGTACTTC. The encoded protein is CASSAAYEQYF.

CDR3 nucleotides: TGTGCCAGCAACCCGACAGCCAATCAGCCCCAGCATTTT. Its translation: CASNPTANQPQHF. The chain is built from TRBV6-5 and TRBJ1-5; D is perhaps TRBD1 (5 bases). Germline CDR1 MNHEY, CDR2 SVGAGI. This CDR3 is built from 13 residues. Trimming pared 7 bases from V and 3 bases from J, leaving 10 bases between.

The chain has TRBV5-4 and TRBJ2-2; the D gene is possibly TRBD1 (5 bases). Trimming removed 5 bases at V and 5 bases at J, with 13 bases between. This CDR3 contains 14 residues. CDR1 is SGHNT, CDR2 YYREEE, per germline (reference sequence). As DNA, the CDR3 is TGTGCCAGCAGTTTAGACAGCAAGACCGGGGAGCTGTTTTTT. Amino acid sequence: CASSLDSKTGELFF.

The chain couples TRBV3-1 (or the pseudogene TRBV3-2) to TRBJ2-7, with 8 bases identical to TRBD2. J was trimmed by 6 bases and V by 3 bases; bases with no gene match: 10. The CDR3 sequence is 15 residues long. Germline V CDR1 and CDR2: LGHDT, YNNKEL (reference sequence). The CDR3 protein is CASSQSNGGAFEQYF. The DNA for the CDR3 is TGTGCCAGCAGCCAGTCCAACGGGGGGGCATTCGAGCAGTACTTC.

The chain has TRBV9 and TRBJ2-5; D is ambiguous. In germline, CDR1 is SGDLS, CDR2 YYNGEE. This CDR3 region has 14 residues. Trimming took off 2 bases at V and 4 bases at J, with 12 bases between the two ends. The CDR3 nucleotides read TGTGCCAGCAGCGTTACTTCTTGGTCAGAGACCCAGTACTTC. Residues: CASSVTSWSETQYF.

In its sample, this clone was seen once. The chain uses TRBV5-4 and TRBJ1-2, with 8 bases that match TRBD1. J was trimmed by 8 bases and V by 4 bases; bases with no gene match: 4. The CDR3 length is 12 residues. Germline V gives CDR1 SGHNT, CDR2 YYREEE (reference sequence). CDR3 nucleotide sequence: TGTGCCAGCAGCGGCGACAGGGGCGGCTACACCTTC. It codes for CASSGDRGGYTF.

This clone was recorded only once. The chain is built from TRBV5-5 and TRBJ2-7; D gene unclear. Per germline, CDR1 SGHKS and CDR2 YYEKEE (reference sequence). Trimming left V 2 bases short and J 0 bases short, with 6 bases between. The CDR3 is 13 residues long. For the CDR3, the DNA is TGTGCCAGCAGCTTCGGTTACTCCTACGAGCAGTACTTC. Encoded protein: CASSFGYSYEQYF.

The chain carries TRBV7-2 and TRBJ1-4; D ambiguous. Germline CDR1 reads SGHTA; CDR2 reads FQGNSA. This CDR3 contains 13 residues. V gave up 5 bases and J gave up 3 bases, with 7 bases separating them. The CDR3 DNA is TGTGCCAGCAGCGCCGGGGCTAATGAAAAACTGTTTTTT. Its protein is CASSAGANEKLFF.

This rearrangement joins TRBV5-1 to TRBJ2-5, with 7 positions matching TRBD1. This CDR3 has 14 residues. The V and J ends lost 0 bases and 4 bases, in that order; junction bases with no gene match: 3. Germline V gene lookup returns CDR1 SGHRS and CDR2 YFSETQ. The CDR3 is CASSLEGAPETQYF. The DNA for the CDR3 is TGCGCCAGCAGCTTGGAGGGGGCCCCAGAGACCCAGTACTTC. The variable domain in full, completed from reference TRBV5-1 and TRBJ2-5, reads KAGVTQTPRYLIKTRGQQVTLSCSPISGHRSVSWYQQTPGQGLQFLFEYFSETQRNKGNFPGRFSGRQFSNSRSEMNVSTLELGDSALYLCASSLEGAPETQYFGPGTRLLVL.

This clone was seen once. CDR3 in DNA: TGCAGTGCTAGTCGACAGGCCATCTACGAGCAGTACTTC. Translation: CSASRQAIYEQYF. V and J are TRBV20-1 and TRBJ2-7; possibly TRBD1 for D (6 bases). Trimming left V 3 bases short and J 3 bases short, with 12 bases between. Germline V gene data show CDR1 as DFQATT and CDR2 as SNEGSKA (reference sequence). CDR3 length: 13 residues.

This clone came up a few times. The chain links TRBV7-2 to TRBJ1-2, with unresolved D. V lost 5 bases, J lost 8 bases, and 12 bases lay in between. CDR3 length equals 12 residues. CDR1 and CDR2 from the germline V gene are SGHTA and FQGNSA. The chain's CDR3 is CASSQSGYGYTF. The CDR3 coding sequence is TGTGCCAGCAGCCAATCGGGGTACGGCTACACCTTC.

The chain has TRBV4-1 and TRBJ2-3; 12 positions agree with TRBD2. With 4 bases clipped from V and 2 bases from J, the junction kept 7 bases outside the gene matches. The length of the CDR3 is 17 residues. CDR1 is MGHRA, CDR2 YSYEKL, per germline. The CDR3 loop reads CASSRGLAGPYTDTQYF. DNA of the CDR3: TGCGCCAGCAGCCGAGGACTAGCGGGGCCTTACACAGATACGCAGTATTTT.

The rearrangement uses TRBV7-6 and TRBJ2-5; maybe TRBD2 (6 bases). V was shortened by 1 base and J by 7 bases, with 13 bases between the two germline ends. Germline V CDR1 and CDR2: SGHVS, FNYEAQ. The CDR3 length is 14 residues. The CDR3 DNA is TGTGCCAGCAGCTTAGGTTCAACCGGGGGGACCCAGTACTTC. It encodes CASSLGSTGGTQYF.

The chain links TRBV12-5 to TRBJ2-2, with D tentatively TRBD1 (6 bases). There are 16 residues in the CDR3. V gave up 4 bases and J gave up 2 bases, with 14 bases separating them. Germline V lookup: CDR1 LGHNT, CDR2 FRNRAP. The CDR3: CASGSSDRPNTGELFF. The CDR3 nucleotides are TGTGCTAGTGGTTCCTCGGACAGACCTAACACCGGGGAGCTGTTTTTT.

The CDR3 reads CASSIGTSGGAGELFF. The CDR3 DNA follows: TGCGCCAGCAGCATCGGGACTAGCGGGGGGGCCGGGGAGCTGTTTTTT. The chain has TRBV5-1 and TRBJ2-2, with 16 bases lining up with TRBD2. The CDR3 runs 16 residues. Germline values: CDR1 SGHRS, CDR2 YFSETQ. The trim removed 4 bases at V and 6 bases at J, leaving 3 bases unmatched.

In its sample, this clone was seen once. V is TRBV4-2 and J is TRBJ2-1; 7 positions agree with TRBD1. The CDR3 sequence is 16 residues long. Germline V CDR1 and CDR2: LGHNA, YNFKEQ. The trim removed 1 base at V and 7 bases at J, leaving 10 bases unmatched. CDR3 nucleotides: TGTGCCAGCAGCCAAGCTGAGGGGACAGTAGAAAATGAGCAGTTCTTC. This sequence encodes CASSQAEGTVENEQFF.

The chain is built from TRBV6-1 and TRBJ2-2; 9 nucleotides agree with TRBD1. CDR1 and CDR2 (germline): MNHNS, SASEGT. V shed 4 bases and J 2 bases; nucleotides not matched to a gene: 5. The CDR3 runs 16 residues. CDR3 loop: CASSAQGAGNTGELFF. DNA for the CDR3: TGTGCCAGCAGTGCACAGGGGGCAGGAAACACCGGGGAGCTGTTTTTT.

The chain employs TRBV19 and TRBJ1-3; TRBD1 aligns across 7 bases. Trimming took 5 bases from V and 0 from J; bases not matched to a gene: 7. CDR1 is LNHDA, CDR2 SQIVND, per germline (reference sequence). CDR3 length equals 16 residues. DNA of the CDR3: TGTGCCAGTAGTCAAAACAGGGGACGCTCTGGAAACACCATATATTTT. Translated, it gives CASSQNRGRSGNTIYF.